Below, one TCR beta chain is given with its context. The V gene lost 4 bases and the J gene lost 1 base, with 13 bases spanning the gap. Germline CDR1 KGHSH, CDR2 LQKENI. This CDR3 comprises 15 residues. Some clones are missing from TCRdb's copy, which holds only in-frame ones; the method was immunoSEQ multiplex PCR. The profile shows about 2.3 million clones, approximately 90% of them singletons. These data are taken from a study of shared clonotypes between healthy human individuals. The gene calls are TRBV18 and TRBJ1-1; D is uncertain. The TCR comes from a man aged 18 to 30 in good health. Some clones in this sample may be carry-over from other donors' samples. The specimen sequenced was naive CD4+ T cells from PBMCs. This sample's subset: CD45RA+ positively selected. CDR3 region: CASSLGQLPNTEAFF. Here the CDR3 DNA reads TGTGCCAGCTCACTAGGGCAGCTTCCGAACACTGAAGCTTTCTTT.